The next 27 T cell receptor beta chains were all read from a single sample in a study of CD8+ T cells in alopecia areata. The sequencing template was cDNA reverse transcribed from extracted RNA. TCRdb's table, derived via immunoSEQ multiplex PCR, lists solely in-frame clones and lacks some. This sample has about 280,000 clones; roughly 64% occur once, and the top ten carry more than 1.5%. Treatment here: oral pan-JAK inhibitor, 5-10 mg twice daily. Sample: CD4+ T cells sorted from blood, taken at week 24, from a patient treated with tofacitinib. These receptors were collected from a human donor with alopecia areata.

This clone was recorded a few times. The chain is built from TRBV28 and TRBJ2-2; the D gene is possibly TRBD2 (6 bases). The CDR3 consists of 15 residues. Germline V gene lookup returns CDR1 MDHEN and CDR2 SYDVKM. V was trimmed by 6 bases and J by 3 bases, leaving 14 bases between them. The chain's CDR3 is CASSHAGIDTGELFF. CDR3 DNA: TGTGCCAGCAGCCATGCGGGGATTGACACCGGGGAGCTGTTTTTT.

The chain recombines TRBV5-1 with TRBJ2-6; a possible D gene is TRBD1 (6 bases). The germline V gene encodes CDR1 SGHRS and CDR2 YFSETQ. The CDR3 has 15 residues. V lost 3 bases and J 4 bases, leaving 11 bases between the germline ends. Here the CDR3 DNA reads TGCGCCAGCAGCTCCGCAGGGGCAGGGGCCAACGTCCTGACTTTC. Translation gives CASSSAGAGANVLTF.

The CDR3 reads CASSFTSGDGYTF. The DNA of the CDR3 is TGTGCCAGCAGTTTCACGTCAGGGGATGGCTACACCTTC. V gene TRBV27 combines with J gene TRBJ1-2; tentatively, D is TRBD1 (6 bases). Per germline, CDR1 MNHEY and CDR2 SMNVEV (reference sequence). Trimming cost V 3 bases and J 6 bases, with 11 bases left between them. The CDR3 loop spans 13 amino acids.

The CDR3 nucleotides read TGTGCCAGCAGCCGCAAACAAGAGACCCAGTACTTC. Translating gives CASSRKQETQYF. This chain uses TRBV7-9 with TRBJ2-5; unclear D gene. The CDR3 is made up of 12 amino acids. Trimming took off 5 bases at V and 2 bases at J, with 6 bases between the two ends. CDR1 is SEHNR and CDR2 is FQNEAQ in the germline V gene (reference sequence).

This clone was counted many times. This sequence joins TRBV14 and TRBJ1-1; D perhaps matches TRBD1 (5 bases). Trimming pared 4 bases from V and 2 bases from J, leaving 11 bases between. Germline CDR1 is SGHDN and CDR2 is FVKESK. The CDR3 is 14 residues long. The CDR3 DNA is TGTGCCAGCAGCCGCCAGACAGCCAACACTGAAGCTTTCTTT. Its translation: CASSRQTANTEAFF.

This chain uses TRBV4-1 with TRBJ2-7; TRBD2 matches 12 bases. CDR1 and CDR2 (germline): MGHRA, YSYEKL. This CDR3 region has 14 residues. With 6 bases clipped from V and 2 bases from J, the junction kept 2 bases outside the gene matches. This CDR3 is CASSRTSGTYEQYF. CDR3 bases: TGCGCCAGCAGTAGGACTAGCGGGACCTACGAGCAGTACTTC.

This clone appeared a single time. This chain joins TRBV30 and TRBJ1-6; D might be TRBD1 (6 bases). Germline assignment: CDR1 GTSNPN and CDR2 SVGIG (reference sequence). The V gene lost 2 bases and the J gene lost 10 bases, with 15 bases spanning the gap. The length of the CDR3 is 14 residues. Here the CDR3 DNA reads TGTGCCTGGAGTAAGGGGGTTCGTGGGTCACCCCTCCACTTT. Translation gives CAWSKGVRGSPLHF.

The CDR3 sequence: CASSAGTDNNYGYTF. CDR3 in DNA: TGTGCCAGCAGCGCCGGGACGGATAATAACTATGGCTACACCTTC. This chain connects TRBV9 to TRBJ1-2; weak D call: TRBD1 (5 bases). Germline CDR1 and CDR2: SGDLS and YYNGEE. CDR3 length: 15 residues. Trimming cost V 3 bases and J 1 base, with 13 bases left between them.

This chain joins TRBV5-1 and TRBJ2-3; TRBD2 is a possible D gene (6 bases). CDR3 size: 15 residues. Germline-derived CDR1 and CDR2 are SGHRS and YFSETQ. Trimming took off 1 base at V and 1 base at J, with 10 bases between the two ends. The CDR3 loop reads CASSLYPSGTDTQYF. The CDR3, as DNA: TGCGCCAGCAGCTTGTATCCTAGCGGCACAGATACGCAGTATTTT.

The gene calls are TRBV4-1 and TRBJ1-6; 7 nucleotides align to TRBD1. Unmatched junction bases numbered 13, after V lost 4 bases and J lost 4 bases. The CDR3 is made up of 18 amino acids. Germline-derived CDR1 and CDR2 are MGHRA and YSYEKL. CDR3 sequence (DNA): TGCGCCAGCAGCCTCCGAACTAGACAGGGCGTTTATAATTCACCCCTCCACTTT. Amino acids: CASSLRTRQGVYNSPLHF.

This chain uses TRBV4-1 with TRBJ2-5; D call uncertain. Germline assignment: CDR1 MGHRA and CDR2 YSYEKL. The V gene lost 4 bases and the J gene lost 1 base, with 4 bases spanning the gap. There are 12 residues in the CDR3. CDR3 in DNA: TGCGCCAGCAGCCGGACCCAAGAGACCCAGTACTTC. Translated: CASSRTQETQYF.

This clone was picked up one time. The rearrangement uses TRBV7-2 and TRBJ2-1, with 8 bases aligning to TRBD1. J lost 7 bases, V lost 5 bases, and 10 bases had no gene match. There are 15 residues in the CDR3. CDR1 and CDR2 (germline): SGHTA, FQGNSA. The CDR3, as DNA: TGTGCCAGCAGCCAGGGTCAGGGGGCGAGAAATGAGCAGTTCTTC. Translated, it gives CASSQGQGARNEQFF.

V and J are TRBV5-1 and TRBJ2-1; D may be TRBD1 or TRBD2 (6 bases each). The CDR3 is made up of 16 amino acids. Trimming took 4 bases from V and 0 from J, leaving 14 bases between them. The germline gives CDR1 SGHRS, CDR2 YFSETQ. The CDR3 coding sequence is TGCGCCAGCAGCAACGGGGGCCGCAGCTCCTACAATGAGCAGTTCTTC. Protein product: CASSNGGRSSYNEQFF. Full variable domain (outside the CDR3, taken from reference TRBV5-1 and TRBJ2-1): KAGVTQTPRYLIKTRGQQVTLSCSPISGHRSVSWYQQTPGQGLQFLFEYFSETQRNKGNFPGRFSGRQFSNSRSEMNVSTLELGDSALYLCASSNGGRSSYNEQFFGPGTRLTVL.

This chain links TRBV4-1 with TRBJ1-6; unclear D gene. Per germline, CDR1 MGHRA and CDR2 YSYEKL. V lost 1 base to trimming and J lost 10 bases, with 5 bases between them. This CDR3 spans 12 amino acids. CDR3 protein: CASSQVGSPLHF. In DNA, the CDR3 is TGCGCCAGCAGCCAAGTCGGATCACCCCTCCACTTT.

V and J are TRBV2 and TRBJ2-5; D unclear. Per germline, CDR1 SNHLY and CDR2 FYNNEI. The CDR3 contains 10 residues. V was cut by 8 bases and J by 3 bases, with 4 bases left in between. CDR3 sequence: CASFKETQYF. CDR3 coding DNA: TGTGCCAGCTTCAAAGAGACCCAGTACTTC.

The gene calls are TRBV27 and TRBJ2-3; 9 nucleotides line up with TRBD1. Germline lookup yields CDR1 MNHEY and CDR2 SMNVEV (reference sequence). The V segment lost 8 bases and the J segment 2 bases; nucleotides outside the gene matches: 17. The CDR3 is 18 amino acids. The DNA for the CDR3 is TGTGCCAGCGGGATGTCCCCCTTGGGACAGGGTCCCACAGATACGCAGTATTTT. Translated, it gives CASGMSPLGQGPTDTQYF.

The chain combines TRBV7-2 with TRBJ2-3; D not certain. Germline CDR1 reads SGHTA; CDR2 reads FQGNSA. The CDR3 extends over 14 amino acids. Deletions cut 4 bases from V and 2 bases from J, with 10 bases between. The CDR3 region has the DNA TGTGCCAGCAGCTCCTCTGGGCACACAGATACGCAGTATTTT. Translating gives CASSSSGHTDTQYF.

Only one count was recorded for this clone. In DNA, the CDR3 is TGTGCCTGGAGTATTCCGGACAGGGGGAGGTACACCTTC. It translates to CAWSIPDRGRYTF. The chain recombines TRBV30 with TRBJ1-2; 10 bases fit TRBD1. In germline, CDR1 is GTSNPN, CDR2 SVGIG (reference sequence). This CDR3 has 13 amino acids. V gave up 2 bases and J gave up 11 bases; unmatched junction bases: 8.

CDR3 in amino acids: CATMGQGITEAFF. The CDR3 DNA sequence: TGTGCCACCATGGGACAGGGGATCACTGAAGCTTTCTTT. This chain connects TRBV10-3 to TRBJ1-1; TRBD1 matches 10 bases. Trimming took 10 bases from V and 4 from J; bases not matched to a gene: 6. The CDR3 is 13 residues long. Germline CDR1 ENHRY, CDR2 SYGVKD.

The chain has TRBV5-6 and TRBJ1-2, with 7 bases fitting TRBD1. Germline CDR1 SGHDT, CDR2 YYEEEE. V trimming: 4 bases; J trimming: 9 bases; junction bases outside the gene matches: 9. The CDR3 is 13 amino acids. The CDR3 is CASSPGTELSYTF. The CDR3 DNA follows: TGTGCCAGCAGCCCCGGGACAGAGCTAAGCTACACCTTC. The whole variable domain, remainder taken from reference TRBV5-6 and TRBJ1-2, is DAGVTQSPTHLIKTRGQQVTLRCSPKSGHDTVSWYQQALGQGPQFIFQYYEEEERQRGNFPDRFSGHQFPNYSSELNVNALLLGDSALYLCASSPGTELSYTFGSGTRLTVV.

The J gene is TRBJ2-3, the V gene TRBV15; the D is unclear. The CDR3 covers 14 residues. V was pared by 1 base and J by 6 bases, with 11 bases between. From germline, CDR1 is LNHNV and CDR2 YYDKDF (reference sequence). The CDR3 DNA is TGTGCCACCAGCAGAGGCCCTTCTCTGGATACGCAGTATTTT. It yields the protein CATSRGPSLDTQYF. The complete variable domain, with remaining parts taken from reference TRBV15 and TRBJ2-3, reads DAMVIQNPRYQVTQFGKPVTLSCSQTLNHNVMYWYQQKSSQAPKLLFHYYDKDFNNEADTPDNFQSRRPNTSFCFLDIRSPGLGDTAMYLCATSRGPSLDTQYFGPGTRLTVL.

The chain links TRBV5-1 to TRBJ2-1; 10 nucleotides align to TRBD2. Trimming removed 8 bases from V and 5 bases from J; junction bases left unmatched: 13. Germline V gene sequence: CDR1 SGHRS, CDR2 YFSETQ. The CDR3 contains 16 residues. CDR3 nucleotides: TGCGCCAGTCGGGCTAGCGGGGGTTTCCTGCACAATGAGCAGTTCTTC. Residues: CASRASGGFLHNEQFF.

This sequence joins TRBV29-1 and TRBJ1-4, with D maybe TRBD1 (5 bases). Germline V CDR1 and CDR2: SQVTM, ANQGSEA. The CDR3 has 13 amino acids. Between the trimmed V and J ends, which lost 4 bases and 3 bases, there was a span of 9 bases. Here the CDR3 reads CSVGRGSNEKLFF. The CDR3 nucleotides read TGCAGCGTTGGGAGGGGATCTAATGAAAAACTGTTTTTT.

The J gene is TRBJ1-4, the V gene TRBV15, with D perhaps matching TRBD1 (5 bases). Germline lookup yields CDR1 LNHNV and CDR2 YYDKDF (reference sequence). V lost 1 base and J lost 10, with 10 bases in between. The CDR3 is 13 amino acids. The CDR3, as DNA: TGTGCCACCAGCAGAGCACCTGGGGGAAAACTGTTTTTT. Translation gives CATSRAPGGKLFF.

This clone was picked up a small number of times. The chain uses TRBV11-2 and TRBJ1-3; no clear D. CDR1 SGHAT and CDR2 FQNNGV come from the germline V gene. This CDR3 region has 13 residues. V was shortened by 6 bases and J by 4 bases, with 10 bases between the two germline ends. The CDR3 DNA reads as TGTGCCAGCAGAGTGGACGGGGGAAACACCATATATTTT. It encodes CASRVDGGNTIYF.

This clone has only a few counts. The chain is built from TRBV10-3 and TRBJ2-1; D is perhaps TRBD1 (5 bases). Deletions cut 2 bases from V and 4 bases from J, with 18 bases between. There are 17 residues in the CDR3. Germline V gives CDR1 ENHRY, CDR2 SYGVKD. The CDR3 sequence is CAISEQPRTTMYNEQFF. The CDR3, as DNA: TGTGCCATCAGTGAGCAGCCCCGGACAACGATGTACAATGAGCAGTTCTTC.

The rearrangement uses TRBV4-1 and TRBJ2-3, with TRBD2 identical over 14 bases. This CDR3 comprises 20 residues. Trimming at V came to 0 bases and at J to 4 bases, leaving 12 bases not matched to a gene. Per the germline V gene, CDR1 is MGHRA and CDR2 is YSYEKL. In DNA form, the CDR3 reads TGCGCCAGCAGCCAAGAAGCACGACTAGCGGGGGGGCGGCGCCCAGATACGCAGTATTTT. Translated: CASSQEARLAGGRRPDTQYF.